This T cell receptor (beta chain) appears in the sequencing data of a study of T cells after posttransplantation cyclophosphamide. Findings and limits, study-wide: Recipient CMV seropositivity and CMV reactivation strongly tracked TRB clonality. Skin or GI-infiltrating T cells shared few TRB sequences with blood. Later post-transplant blood repertoires were often dominated by donor CD8+ memory clones.

This clone was recorded at least ten times. As yet, its antigen is unknown. The germline V gene encodes CDR1 SGHRS and CDR2 YFSETQ. The CDR3 has 14 residues. Trimming took 4 bases from V and 0 from J, leaving 10 bases between them. This table comes from immunoSEQ multiplex PCR, and its TCRdb copy is limited to in-frame clones, with some not included. Captured here are over 35,000 clones, none seen once; the top ten comprise roughly 2.3%. V is TRBV5-1 and J is TRBJ1-1; D remains ambiguous. This clonotype originated in a middle-aged man in good health, CMV-negative, and a related stem cell transplant donor. Sequencing was carried out using PBMCs. In nucleotides, the CDR3 is TGCGCCAGCAGCCCGAGGGCAGTGAACACTGAAGCTTTCTTT. It is translated as CASSPRAVNTEAFF.